The subject of this entry is one T cell receptor beta chain. Antigen specificity is unknown. 60 Vbeta and 13 Jbeta primers were used in PCR. TCRdb keeps only in-frame clones here, not all; method: immunoSEQ multiplex PCR. The data contain roughly 160,000 clones, roughly 88% of them seen just once; the ten biggest clones take up 1.2%. The sample comes from a study of cytomegalovirus exposure and HLA in healthy donors. Points from the study as a whole: Analysis performed later found roughly 17,000 TCR beta sequences associated with HLA alleles at 0.05 false discovery rate. TCR association rates varied by HLA locus in a later analysis, with DRB1 highest and HLA-C lowest. Most TCR sequences were seen very rarely across donors, but some public TCRs occurred in many. Links to common viral pathogens appeared, in a later analysis, for several of the most significant clusters.

Trimming left V 5 bases short and J 1 base short, with 10 bases between. The germline gives CDR1 MDHEN, CDR2 SYDVKM. The length of the CDR3 is 14 residues. J is TRBJ2-3 and V is TRBV28; the D gene is possibly TRBD2 (6 bases). Sequencing was carried out using PBMCs. This receptor was taken from a boy under 10 years old in good health and CMV-seronegative. For the CDR3, the DNA is TGTGCCAGCAGTCCGAGCGGGCGCACAGATACGCAGTATTTT. Protein: CASSPSGRTDTQYF.